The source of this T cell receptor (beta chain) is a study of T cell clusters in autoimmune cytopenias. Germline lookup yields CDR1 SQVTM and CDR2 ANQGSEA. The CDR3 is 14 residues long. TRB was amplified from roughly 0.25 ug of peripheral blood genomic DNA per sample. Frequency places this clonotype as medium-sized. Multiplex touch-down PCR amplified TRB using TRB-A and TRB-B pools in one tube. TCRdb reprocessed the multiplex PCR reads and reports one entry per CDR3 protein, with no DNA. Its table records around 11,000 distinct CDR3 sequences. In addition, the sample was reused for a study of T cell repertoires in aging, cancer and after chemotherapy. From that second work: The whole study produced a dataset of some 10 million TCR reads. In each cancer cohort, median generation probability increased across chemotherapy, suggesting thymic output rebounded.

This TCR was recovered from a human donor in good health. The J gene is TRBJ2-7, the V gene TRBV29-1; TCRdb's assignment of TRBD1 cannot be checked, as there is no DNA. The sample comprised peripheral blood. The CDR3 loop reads CSVESTSRGVEQYF.